These 27 T cell receptor beta chains were sequenced from one sample in a study of T cells after yellow fever vaccination. TCRdb processed the 5' RACE reads anew with MiXCR; each CDR3 protein has one entry. The sample lists approximately 250,000 distinct CDR3 sequences; 5.2% were seen once. Source: CD4+ T cells sorted from PBMCs, taken on the day of the yellow fever booster vaccination. These receptors originate from a young man who received the YFV17D yellow fever vaccine.

This clonotype was picked up a small number of times. The CDR3 DNA is TGTGCCAGCAGCTTGGGACAGGGACCCCATCGGGTCCAGTACTTC. Amino acids: CASSLGQGPHRVQYF. V is TRBV7-9 and J is TRBJ2-5, with 9 nucleotides matching TRBD1. The CDR3 has 15 residues. V shed 3 bases, J shed 10 bases, and the junction held 12 bases outside the gene matches. The germline CDR1 and CDR2 sequences are SEHNR and FQNEAQ (reference sequence).

The rearrangement uses TRBV4-3 and TRBJ1-5; TRBD1 is a possible D gene (5 bases). Germline CDR1 is LGHNA and CDR2 is YSLEER. V was trimmed by 1 base and J by 6 bases, leaving 13 bases between them. CDR3 length: 15 residues. The CDR3 region is CASSQGLQGRQPQHF. CDR3 sequence (DNA): TGCGCCAGCAGCCAAGGATTGCAGGGTCGTCAGCCCCAGCATTTT.

This clonotype was detected a few times. The chain is built from TRBV30 and TRBJ1-1; possibly TRBD1 for D (5 bases). Germline V gene lookup returns CDR1 GTSNPN and CDR2 SVGIG (reference sequence). Trimming cost V 4 bases and J 3 bases, with 15 bases left between them. This CDR3 comprises 14 residues. For the CDR3, the DNA is TGTGCCTGGAACCCAAATGTGGGGGACACTGAAGCTTTCTTT. It specifies CAWNPNVGDTEAFF.

The chain employs TRBV7-6 and TRBJ2-5; 10 nucleotides agree with TRBD1. Germline CDR1 reads SGHVS; CDR2 reads FNYEAQ. The J segment lost 7 bases and the V segment lost 4 bases, leaving 12 bases of the junction unmatched. This CDR3 spans 16 amino acids. This chain's CDR3 is CASSWPPGQGIVTQYF. In nucleotides, the CDR3 is TGTGCCAGCAGCTGGCCCCCGGGACAGGGGATCGTGACCCAGTACTTC. Full variable domain (outside the CDR3, taken from reference TRBV7-6 and TRBJ2-5): GAGVSQSPRYKVTKRGQDVALRCDPISGHVSLYWYRQALGQGPEFLTYFNYEAQQDKSGLPNDRFSAERPEGSISTLTIQRTEQRDSAMYRCASSWPPGQGIVTQYFGPGTRLLVL.

The table lists this clonotype with many counts. The chain employs TRBV5-6 and TRBJ1-6; possible D gene TRBD1, 6 bases. CDR1 is SGHDT, CDR2 YYEEEE, per germline. CDR3 length: 15 amino acids. With 6 bases removed from V and 5 bases from J, the gap between germline ends came to 15 bases. The CDR3: CASTSQGRNNSPLHF. The CDR3 DNA is TGTGCCAGCACCTCGCAGGGGAGAAATAATTCACCCCTCCACTTT.

In its sample, this clonotype was seen many times. The chain joins TRBV18 to TRBJ2-1; 7 bases fit TRBD1. This CDR3 comprises 15 residues. Trimming took 6 bases from V and 2 from J; bases not matched to a gene: 7. Germline lookup yields CDR1 KGHSH and CDR2 LQKENI. CDR3 sequence reads: CASSPRQGAYNEQFF. CDR3 nucleotides: TGTGCCAGCTCGCCGCGACAGGGTGCCTACAATGAGCAGTTCTTC.

The chain has TRBV7-6 and TRBJ2-3, with D perhaps assigned TRBD1 or TRBD2 (6 bases each). Germline V lookup: CDR1 SGHVS, CDR2 FNYEAQ. Trimming took 4 bases from V and 0 from J, leaving 23 bases between them. This CDR3 comprises 19 residues. CDR3 nucleotides: TGTGCCAGCAGCTCAAAGGTGACGGGGGCGTTCTCTAGCACAGATACGCAGTATTTT. This sequence encodes CASSSKVTGAFSSTDTQYF.

This clonotype turned up a few times. The genes are TRBV27 and TRBJ1-6; D remains ambiguous. The V end was cut by 4 bases, the J end by 0 bases, with 7 bases between. Germline V lookup: CDR1 MNHEY, CDR2 SMNVEV (reference sequence). The CDR3 is made up of 15 amino acids. The CDR3 bases are TGTGCCAGCAGTTCTTGGTTCTCCTATAATTCACCCCTCCACTTT. This encodes CASSSWFSYNSPLHF.

Ten or more counts support this clonotype. V is TRBV12-3 or TRBV12-4 and J is TRBJ2-4, with a weak D call TRBD1 (5 bases). Trimming left V 6 bases short and J 4 bases short, with 16 bases between. This CDR3 is 15 amino acids long. Here the CDR3 reads CASRQTMGPKNIQYF. CDR3 DNA sequence: TGTGCCAGCAGGCAGACCATGGGGCCAAAAAACATTCAGTACTTC.

CDR3 nucleotides: TGCAGTGCTACCGCGGGGATTATGGATGCCATTCAGTACTTC. It is translated as CSATAGIMDAIQYF. The chain recombines TRBV20-1 with TRBJ2-4; TRBD2 is a possible D gene (6 bases). Germline V gene data show CDR1 as DFQATT and CDR2 as SNEGSKA (reference sequence). V lost 4 bases and J 9 bases, leaving 19 bases between the germline ends. The CDR3 totals 14 residues.

This clonotype was seen repeatedly, ten times or more. This chain joins TRBV7-2 and TRBJ2-7; 11 bases agree with TRBD2. Looked up from germline, CDR1 is SGHTA and CDR2 is FQGNSA. The CDR3 is 16 residues long. With 5 bases clipped from V and 3 bases from J, the junction kept 9 bases outside the gene matches. The DNA of the CDR3 is TGTGCCAGCAGCCAGTCATCCGGGACTAGCGGCTACGAGCAGTACTTC. Amino acid sequence: CASSQSSGTSGYEQYF.

This clonotype has a handful of counts. The chain employs TRBV9 and TRBJ2-3, with D perhaps matching TRBD1 (6 bases). Deletions cut 4 bases from V and 4 bases from J, with 22 bases between. Germline V lookup: CDR1 SGDLS, CDR2 YYNGEE. CDR3 length: 17 residues. This CDR3 is CASSSRPHREVADTQYF. CDR3 DNA: TGTGCCAGCAGCTCCCGCCCCCACAGGGAAGTCGCAGATACGCAGTATTTT. Full variable domain (remainder filled in from reference TRBV9 and TRBJ2-3): DSGVTQTPKHLITATGQRVTLRCSPRSGDLSVYWYQQSLDQGLQFLIQYYNGEERAKGNILERFSAQQFPDLHSELNLSSLELGDSALYFCASSSRPHREVADTQYFGPGTRLTVL.

Only a few counts were recorded for this clonotype. The genes are TRBV2 and TRBJ2-5; D not resolved. Germline CDR1 reads SNHLY; CDR2 reads FYNNEI. This CDR3 is built from 10 residues. V lost 5 bases, J lost 6 bases, and 4 bases lay in between. CDR3 coding DNA: TGTGCCAGCAGTTGGAAGACCCAGTACTTC. Residues: CASSWKTQYF.

This clonotype was seen more than once but under ten times. This rearrangement joins TRBV20-1 to TRBJ2-2, with 10 bases aligning to TRBD2. The CDR3 covers 15 residues. Germline loops: CDR1 DFQATT, CDR2 SNEGSKA (reference sequence). The junction had 10 bases not matched to a gene; V was cut back by 5 bases and J by 7 bases. Here the CDR3 reads CSALSSGGADGELFF. In nucleotides, the CDR3 is TGCAGTGCTTTGTCAAGCGGGGGGGCCGACGGGGAGCTGTTTTTT.

This clonotype was found many times. V and J are TRBV2 and TRBJ2-5; D ambiguous. Germline V gene lookup returns CDR1 SNHLY and CDR2 FYNNEI. V dropped 4 bases and J dropped 0 bases, with 6 bases sitting between them. This CDR3 contains 13 residues. CDR3: CASSVGNQETQYF. In nucleotides, the CDR3 is TGTGCCAGCAGTGTTGGCAACCAAGAGACCCAGTACTTC.

This clonotype was seen more than once but under ten times. The chain carries TRBV3-1 and TRBJ2-1; 9 bases are shared with TRBD1. The CDR3 runs to 17 residues. V lost 0 bases and J lost 8; bases outside the gene matches: 11. Germline V gene lookup returns CDR1 LGHDT and CDR2 YNNKEL (reference sequence). CDR3 sequence (DNA): TGTGCCAGCAGCCAAGATTGGGGGGACAGGGTAGTTGATGAGCAGTTCTTC. This translates into CASSQDWGDRVVDEQFF.

The rearrangement links TRBV11-3 to TRBJ2-2, with D perhaps TRBD1 or TRBD2 (5 bases each). In germline, CDR1 is SGHNT, CDR2 YENEEA. The V and J ends lost 1 base and 2 bases respectively, with 11 bases between them. The CDR3 is made up of 16 amino acids. The CDR3 spells CASSLVRDGNTGELFF. The CDR3 DNA reads as TGTGCCAGCAGCTTAGTTCGGGACGGTAACACCGGGGAGCTGTTTTTT.

The chain joins TRBV7-2 to TRBJ2-5, with TRBD2 identical over 8 bases. The CDR3 loop spans 16 amino acids. The V segment lost 4 bases and the J segment 4 bases; nucleotides outside the gene matches: 11. Germline V gene sequence: CDR1 SGHTA, CDR2 FQGNSA. CDR3 DNA: TGTGCCAGCAGCTCAGGATCGGGGGGGGCCCCAGAGACCCAGTACTTC. Its translation: CASSSGSGGAPETQYF.

This clonotype has ten or more counts. The V gene is TRBV5-1, the J gene TRBJ2-4; 7 bases are shared with TRBD1. The V segment lost 4 bases and the J segment 6 bases; nucleotides outside the gene matches: 4. The CDR3 spans 13 residues. Germline V lookup: CDR1 SGHRS, CDR2 YFSETQ. The CDR3 protein is CASSPGQTNIQYF. In DNA, the CDR3 is TGCGCCAGCAGCCCGGGACAGACAAACATTCAGTACTTC.

This clonotype was counted many times. The gene calls are TRBV20-1 and TRBJ2-6; D is tentatively TRBD1 or TRBD2 (5 bases each). Germline assignment: CDR1 DFQATT and CDR2 SNEGSKA (reference sequence). The CDR3 contains 15 residues. The ends were cut back, 2 bases at V and 0 bases at J, with 8 bases in the middle. This CDR3 is CSARRGASGANVLTF. The CDR3 nucleotides read TGCAGTGCTAGAAGGGGAGCCTCTGGGGCCAACGTCCTGACTTTC.

This clonotype appeared a few times. The chain couples TRBV18 to TRBJ1-2; D gene unclear. V shed 4 bases and J shed 0 bases, with 9 bases lying between them. Germline assignment: CDR1 KGHSH and CDR2 LQKENI. The CDR3 spans 14 residues. The chain's CDR3 is CASSLDIANYGYTF. The DNA for the CDR3 is TGTGCCAGCTCACTCGACATAGCTAACTATGGCTACACCTTC. Full variable domain (outside the CDR3, taken from reference TRBV18 and TRBJ1-2): NAGVMQNPRHLVRRRGQEARLRCSPMKGHSHVYWYRQLPEEGLKFMVYLQKENIIDESGMPKERFSAEFPKEGPSILRIQQVVRGDSAAYFCASSLDIANYGYTFGSGTRLTVV.

A few counts support this clonotype. V is TRBV27 and J is TRBJ2-4, with D unclear. The V and J ends lost 6 bases and 4 bases respectively, with 13 bases between them. Germline-derived CDR1 and CDR2 are MNHEY and SMNVEV (reference sequence). This CDR3 is built from 14 residues. The CDR3 here is CASSQSIAKNIQYF. The CDR3 DNA sequence: TGTGCCAGCAGCCAGTCCATAGCTAAAAACATTCAGTACTTC.

A few counts support this clonotype. The CDR3 region is CASSRTDSATDTQYF. The DNA for the CDR3 is TGTGCCAGCAGCCGTACAGACAGTGCCACAGATACGCAGTATTTT. The chain employs TRBV4-2 and TRBJ2-3; D perhaps matches TRBD1 (5 bases). The CDR3 sequence is 15 residues long. The germline V gene has CDR1 LGHNA and CDR2 YNFKEQ. The V and J ends lost 4 bases and 2 bases respectively, with 13 bases between them.

The table lists this clonotype with a few counts. This sequence joins TRBV9 and TRBJ2-3, with 11 nucleotides matching TRBD2. The CDR3 consists of 15 residues. The J segment lost 6 bases and the V segment lost 2 bases, leaving 5 bases of the junction unmatched. Germline CDR1 SGDLS, CDR2 YYNGEE. DNA of the CDR3: TGTGCCAGCAGCGTCCTAGCGGGGGGTGTGGATACGCAGTATTTT. Encoded protein: CASSVLAGGVDTQYF.

The rearrangement uses TRBV28 and TRBJ1-5; TRBD1 is a possible D gene (6 bases). The CDR3 is 13 amino acids. Germline V gene sequence: CDR1 MDHEN, CDR2 SYDVKM. The V and J ends lost 4 bases and 5 bases respectively, with 9 bases between them. CDR3 protein: CASSWKGDQPQHF. Written as DNA, the CDR3 is TGTGCCAGCAGTTGGAAGGGGGATCAGCCCCAGCATTTT.

This sequence joins TRBV30 and TRBJ1-1; D is perhaps TRBD1 (5 bases). This CDR3 comprises 13 residues. V lost 3 bases to trimming and J lost 5 bases, with 13 bases between them. The V gene's germline CDR1 is GTSNPN and CDR2 SVGIG (reference sequence). CDR3 nucleotides: TGTGCCTGGAGCCAGGGAGGTTCTACTGAAGCTTTCTTT. This encodes CAWSQGGSTEAFF.

This rearrangement joins TRBV18 to TRBJ2-7; D gene unclear. V was clipped by 6 bases and J by 5 bases, with 11 bases between them. Looked up from germline, CDR1 is KGHSH and CDR2 is LQKENI. The CDR3 sequence is 12 residues long. Written as DNA, the CDR3 is TGTGCCAGCTCCCCAACGCCGGACGAGCAGTACTTC. Its translation is CASSPTPDEQYF.